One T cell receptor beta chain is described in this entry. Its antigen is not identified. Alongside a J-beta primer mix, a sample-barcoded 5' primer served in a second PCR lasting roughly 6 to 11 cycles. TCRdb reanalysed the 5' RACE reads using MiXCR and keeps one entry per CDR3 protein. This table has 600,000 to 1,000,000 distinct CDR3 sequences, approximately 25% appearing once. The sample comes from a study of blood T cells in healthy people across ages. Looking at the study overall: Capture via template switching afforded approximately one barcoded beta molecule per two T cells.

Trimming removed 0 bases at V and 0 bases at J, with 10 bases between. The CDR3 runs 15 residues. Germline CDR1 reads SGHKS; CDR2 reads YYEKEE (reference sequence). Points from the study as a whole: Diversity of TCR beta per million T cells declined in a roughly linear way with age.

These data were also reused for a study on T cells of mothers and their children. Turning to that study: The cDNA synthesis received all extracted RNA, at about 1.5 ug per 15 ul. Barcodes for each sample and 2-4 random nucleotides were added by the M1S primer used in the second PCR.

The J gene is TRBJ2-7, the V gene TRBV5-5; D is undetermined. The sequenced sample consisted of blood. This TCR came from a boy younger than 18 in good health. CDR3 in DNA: TGTGCCAGCAGCTTGGGTCCTCAGAGCTCCTACGAGCAGTACTTC. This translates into CASSLGPQSSYEQYF.